These 21 T cell receptor beta chains were all obtained from the same sample, sequenced in a study of cytomegalovirus exposure and HLA in healthy donors. Generated by immunoSEQ multiplex PCR, the TCRdb table keeps only in-frame clones and is missing some. The sample lists around 160,000 clones; approximately 81% were seen once. The sequenced sample consisted of PBMCs. The receptor source for this set is a man aged 30-40 years in good health and CMV-seropositive.

The chain uses TRBV29-1 and TRBJ2-7; D is unresolved. Germline loops: CDR1 SQVTM, CDR2 ANQGSEA. Trimming took 4 bases from V and 11 from J, leaving 21 bases between them. The CDR3 covers 13 residues. CDR3 in DNA: TGCAGCGTTGTTGTAAAGACTGAAATCGATGAGTACTTC. Amino acid sequence: CSVVVKTEIDEYF.

The V call is TRBV28, the J call TRBJ2-2; D is uncertain. From germline, CDR1 is MDHEN and CDR2 SYDVKM. Trimming removed 4 bases at V and 7 bases at J, with 16 bases between. The CDR3 consists of 15 residues. CDR3 loop: CASSSIQRMDGELFF. The CDR3 DNA reads as TGTGCCAGCAGTTCCATCCAGCGTATGGACGGGGAGCTGTTTTTT.

The rearrangement links TRBV30 to TRBJ1-5, with a weak D call TRBD1 (6 bases). The germline V and J ends were trimmed by 1 base and 6 bases, with 13 bases remaining between them. CDR3 size: 14 residues. Germline assignment: CDR1 GTSNPN and CDR2 SVGIG (reference sequence). CDR3: CAWSETGTPQPQHF. Here the CDR3 DNA reads TGTGCCTGGAGTGAAACAGGGACCCCTCAGCCCCAGCATTTT.

This clone occurred a few times. V is TRBV5-4 and J is TRBJ2-7; 8 bases align to TRBD2. The CDR3 runs to 13 residues. Germline CDR1 and CDR2: SGHNT and YYREEE (reference sequence). The ends lost 5 bases at V and 5 bases at J; junction bases unmatched: 6. Written as DNA, the CDR3 is TGTGCCAGCAGAGCGGGAGAGGTGAACGAGCAGTACTTC. Protein sequence: CASRAGEVNEQYF.

This chain links TRBV9 with TRBJ2-3, with TRBD2 matching 11 bases. The junction had 8 bases not matched to a gene; V was cut back by 0 bases and J by 8 bases. In germline, CDR1 is SGDLS, CDR2 YYNGEE. The CDR3 is made up of 16 amino acids. DNA of the CDR3: TGTGCCAGCAGCGTAGCCCCACTAGCGGGAGAAGGTACGCAGTATTTT. It yields the protein CASSVAPLAGEGTQYF.

The CDR3 sequence is CASSLVGAQPQHF. The CDR3 nucleotides read TGTGCCAGCAGCTTAGTGGGGGCGCAGCCCCAGCATTTT. This chain links TRBV7-2 with TRBJ1-5; possible D gene TRBD1, 6 bases. V was shortened by 1 base and J by 7 bases, with 8 bases between the two germline ends. The CDR3 is 13 residues long. Germline CDR1 is SGHTA and CDR2 is FQGNSA.

The table lists this clone with a count of one. The chain recombines TRBV6-1 with TRBJ1-5; 7 nucleotides agree with TRBD1. The CDR3 is made up of 13 amino acids. CDR1 is MNHNS, CDR2 SASEGT, per germline. J gave up 4 bases and V 6 bases, and 3 bases lay outside the gene matches. The CDR3 loop reads CASREQGNQPQHF. The DNA for the CDR3 is TGTGCCAGCAGAGAACAGGGGAATCAGCCCCAGCATTTT.

The genes are TRBV15 and TRBJ2-7; TRBD1 is a possible D gene (6 bases). This CDR3 region has 16 residues. The germline gives CDR1 LNHNV, CDR2 YYDKDF (reference sequence). The V end lost 0 bases, the J end lost 3 bases, and 15 bases lay between the germline ends. The CDR3 loop reads CATSRDGGRGYYEQYF. Written as DNA, the CDR3 is TGTGCCACCAGCAGAGATGGTGGCAGGGGTTACTACGAGCAGTACTTC.

The chain carries TRBV15 and TRBJ2-1; perhaps TRBD2 as D (5 bases). V was cut by 1 base and J by 0 bases, with 7 bases left in between. Germline CDR1 is LNHNV and CDR2 is YYDKDF (reference sequence). The CDR3 spans 15 residues. The CDR3 coding sequence is TGTGCCACCAGCAGAGCGGGGAACTCCTACAATGAGCAGTTCTTC. Translating it yields CATSRAGNSYNEQFF.

The chain combines TRBV10-3 with TRBJ1-4, with TRBD1 matching 9 bases. Germline V gene sequence: CDR1 ENHRY, CDR2 SYGVKD. This CDR3 has 13 residues. V gave up 10 bases and J gave up 5 bases; unmatched junction bases: 5. CDR3 in DNA: TGTGCCACCTGGACAGGGGCGAATGAAAAACTGTTTTTT. It encodes CATWTGANEKLFF.

V usage is TRBV6-5 and J usage is TRBJ1-3; 7 positions match TRBD1. Germline CDR1 MNHEY, CDR2 SVGAGI. This CDR3 spans 15 amino acids. Germline trimming cut 6 bases from V and 4 bases from J; bases unmatched to any gene: 9. Written as DNA, the CDR3 is TGTGCCAGCAGCTCGGGACAGATGGTAGGAAACACCATATATTTT. Its protein is CASSSGQMVGNTIYF.

The CDR3 here is CASSDFRGAADTQYF. The CDR3 bases are TGTGCCAGCAGTGACTTCAGGGGGGCAGCAGATACGCAGTATTTT. The J gene is TRBJ2-3, the V gene TRBV6-1; tentatively, D is TRBD1 (7 bases). This CDR3 has 15 residues. Germline V gene lookup returns CDR1 MNHNS and CDR2 SASEGT. The germline V and J ends were trimmed by 3 bases and 4 bases, with 14 bases remaining between them.

The chain employs TRBV4-1 and TRBJ2-7; a weak D match, TRBD2 (6 bases). Trimming cost V 8 bases and J 6 bases, with 17 bases left between them. This CDR3 is 13 amino acids long. Germline V gives CDR1 MGHRA, CDR2 YSYEKL. This CDR3 reads CASGGTQTLEQYF. CDR3 nucleotide sequence: TGCGCCAGCGGCGGGACGCAGACTCTCGAGCAGTACTTC.

The chain carries TRBV4-2 and TRBJ1-5; possible D gene TRBD1, 6 bases. The CDR3 has 16 amino acids. Between the trimmed V and J ends, which lost 1 base and 1 base, there was a span of 11 bases. The germline CDR1 and CDR2 sequences are LGHNA and YNFKEQ. The CDR3 DNA is TGTGCCAGCAGCCAAGTTCTGGGACAAAGCAATCAGCCCCAGCATTTT. Its protein product is CASSQVLGQSNQPQHF.

The chain carries TRBV7-9 and TRBJ1-5, with 8 bases lining up with TRBD1. After removal of 5 bases from V and 5 bases from J, the junction contained 5 bases not matched to a gene. Germline CDR1 reads SEHNR; CDR2 reads FQNEAQ (reference sequence). The CDR3 contains 14 residues. The CDR3 sequence: CASSPGTGYQPQHF. The CDR3 DNA is TGTGCCAGCAGCCCAGGGACAGGTTATCAGCCCCAGCATTTT. The whole variable domain, remainder taken from reference TRBV7-9 and TRBJ1-5, is DTGVSQNPRHKITKRGQNVTFRCDPISEHNRLYWYRQTLGQGPEFLTYFQNEAQLEKSRLLSDRFSAERPKGSFSTLEIQRTEQGDSAMYLCASSPGTGYQPQHFGDGTRLSIL.

The rearrangement links TRBV11-2 to TRBJ2-7; tentatively, D is TRBD1 (6 bases). V shed 4 bases and J shed 5 bases, with 21 bases lying between them. CDR1 and CDR2 from the germline V gene are SGHAT and FQNNGV. The CDR3 extends over 16 amino acids. The CDR3 sequence is CASSSGEGYRVDEQYF. The CDR3 DNA is TGTGCCAGCAGCTCCGGAGAGGGGTACAGGGTGGACGAGCAGTACTTC.

This clone appeared a few times. The gene calls are TRBV2 and TRBJ2-7, with no clear D. The CDR3 extends over 13 amino acids. V was clipped by 5 bases and J by 2 bases, with 10 bases between them. The germline V gene has CDR1 SNHLY and CDR2 FYNNEI. In nucleotides, the CDR3 is TGTGCCAGCAGTTCGGATACAGCCTACGAGCAGTACTTC. As protein: CASSSDTAYEQYF.

The chain has TRBV6-6 and TRBJ1-6; D gene uncertain. Germline values: CDR1 MNHNY, CDR2 SVGAGI (reference sequence). Trimming pared 4 bases from V and 5 bases from J, leaving 12 bases between. CDR3 size: 15 residues. Here the CDR3 DNA reads TGTGCCAGCAGTTCCGTAGTACGCAATAATTCACCCCTCCACTTT. Translating gives CASSSVVRNNSPLHF.

V is TRBV27 and J is TRBJ2-2, with D possibly being TRBD1 (6 bases). The V end was cut by 6 bases, the J end by 4 bases, with 12 bases between. This CDR3 spans 14 amino acids. From germline, CDR1 is MNHEY and CDR2 SMNVEV (reference sequence). CDR3 in DNA: TGTGCCAGCAGGATTCAGGGGTTCACCGGGGAGCTGTTTTTT. Translation gives CASRIQGFTGELFF.

The V and J genes are TRBV23-1 and TRBJ1-5; TRBD1 is a possible D gene (5 bases). TRBV23-1 is an open reading frame whose function is uncertain. The CDR3 sequence is 11 residues long. The V end was cut by 11 bases, the J end by 6 bases, with 11 bases between. The CDR3 loop is CAAQGTQPQHF. Here the CDR3 DNA reads TGCGCCGCCCAGGGCACTCAGCCCCAGCATTTT.

The chain carries TRBV4-1 and TRBJ2-7, with 7 positions matching TRBD1. CDR1 and CDR2 (germline): MGHRA, YSYEKL. The CDR3 has 13 residues. J lost 4 bases, V lost 4 bases, and 4 bases had no gene match. The CDR3 loop reads CASSLRDSYEQYF. DNA of the CDR3: TGCGCCAGCAGCCTCCGGGACAGTTACGAGCAGTACTTC.